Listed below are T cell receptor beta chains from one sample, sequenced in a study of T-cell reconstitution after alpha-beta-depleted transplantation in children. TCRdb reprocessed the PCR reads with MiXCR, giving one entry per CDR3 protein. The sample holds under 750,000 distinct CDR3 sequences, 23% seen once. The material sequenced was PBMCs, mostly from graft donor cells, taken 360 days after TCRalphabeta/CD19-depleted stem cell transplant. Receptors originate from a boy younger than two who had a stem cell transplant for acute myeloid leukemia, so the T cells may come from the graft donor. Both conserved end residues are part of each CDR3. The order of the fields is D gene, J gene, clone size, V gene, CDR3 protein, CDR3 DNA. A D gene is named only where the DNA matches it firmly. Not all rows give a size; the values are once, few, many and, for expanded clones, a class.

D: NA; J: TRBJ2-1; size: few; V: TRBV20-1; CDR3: CSAGKQFF; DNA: TGCAGTGCGGGCAAGCAGTTCTTC
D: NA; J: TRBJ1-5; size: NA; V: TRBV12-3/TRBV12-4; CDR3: CASSFRGDNQPQHF; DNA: TGTGCCAGCAGTTTTAGGGGGGACAATCAGCCCCAGCATTTT
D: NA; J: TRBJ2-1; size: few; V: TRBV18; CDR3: CASSPGGQRGDIHNEQFF; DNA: TGTGCCAGCTCACCCGGCGGACAGCGGGGAGATATTCACAATGAGCAGTTCTTC
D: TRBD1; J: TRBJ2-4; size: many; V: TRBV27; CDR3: CASARTGVLGMGIQYF; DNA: TGTGCCAGCGCTAGGACAGGAGTGCTGGGCATGGGCATTCAGTACTTC
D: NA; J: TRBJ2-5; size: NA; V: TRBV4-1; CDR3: CASSQSDGEQETQYF; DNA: TGCGCCAGCAGCCAATCCGATGGGGAGCAAGAGACCCAGTACTTC
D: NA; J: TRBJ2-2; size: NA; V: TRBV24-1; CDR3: CATSDLRSRGELFF; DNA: TGTGCCACCAGTGATTTGCGATCCCGCGGGGAGCTGTTTTTT
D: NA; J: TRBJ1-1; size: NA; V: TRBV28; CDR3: CASSPRRQTLDVNTEAFF; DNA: TGTGCCAGCAGTCCCCGAAGGCAGACCCTGGATGTGAACACTGAAGCTTTCTTT
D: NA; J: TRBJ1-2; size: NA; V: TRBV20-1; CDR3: CSANHRYTF; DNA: TGCAGTGCTAATCACCGCTACACCTTC
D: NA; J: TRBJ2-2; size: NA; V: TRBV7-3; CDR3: CASSLTLYGELFF; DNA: TGTGCCAGCAGCTTAACGCTCTACGGGGAGCTGTTTTTT
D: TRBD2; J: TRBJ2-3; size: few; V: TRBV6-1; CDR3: CASRSGGDTDTQYF; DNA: TGTGCCAGCAGGAGCGGGGGGGATACAGATACGCAGTATTTT
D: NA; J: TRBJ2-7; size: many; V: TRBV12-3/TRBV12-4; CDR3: CASSFSGYEQYF; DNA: TGTGCCAGCAGTTTTTCGGGCTACGAGCAGTACTTC